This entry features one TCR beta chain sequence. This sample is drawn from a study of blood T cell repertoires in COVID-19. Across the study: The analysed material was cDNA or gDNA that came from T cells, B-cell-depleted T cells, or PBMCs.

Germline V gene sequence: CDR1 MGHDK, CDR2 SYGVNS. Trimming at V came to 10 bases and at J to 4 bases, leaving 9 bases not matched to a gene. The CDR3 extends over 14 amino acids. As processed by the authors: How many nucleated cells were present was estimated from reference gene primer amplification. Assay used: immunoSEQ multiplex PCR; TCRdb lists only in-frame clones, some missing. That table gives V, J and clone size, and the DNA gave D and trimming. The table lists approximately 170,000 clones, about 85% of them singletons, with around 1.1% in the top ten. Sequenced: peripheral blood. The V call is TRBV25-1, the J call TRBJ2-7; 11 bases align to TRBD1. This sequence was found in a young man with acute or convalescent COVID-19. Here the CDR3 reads CATSTGQGAYEQYF. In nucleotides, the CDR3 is TGTGCCACCTCAACCGGACAGGGGGCGTACGAGCAGTACTTC.